This record concerns one TCR beta chain sequence. The data are from a study of blood T cells in healthy people across ages. A J-beta primer mix and a sample-barcoded 5' primer were used in a second PCR of about 7 to 12 cycles. TCRdb called the 5' RACE reads again in MiXCR, with one record for every CDR3 protein. Of roughly 1,500,000 distinct CDR3 sequences in the sample, approximately 38% were seen once. The TCR was taken from a woman aged 18-29 years in good health. The sample comprised blood.

CDR3 sequence (DNA): TGTGCCAGCAGTCCGCACAGGTTTGAAAATGAGCAGTACTTC. Protein sequence: CASSPHRFENEQYF. The V gene is TRBV27, the J gene TRBJ2-5; D is possibly TRBD1 (5 bases). CDR3 length: 14 residues. CDR1 and CDR2 from the germline V gene are MNHEY and SMNVEV (reference sequence). The V end lost 5 bases, the J end lost 11 bases, and 21 bases lay between the germline ends.